The text below deals with one T cell receptor (beta chain). The target antigen is unknown. The data are from a study of T cell clonotyping in hematopoietic cell transplantation. The study, taken as a whole, reports: Pathologically expanded recipient clonotypes increased progressively from day 30 to day 180 as diversity fell. No sorting was done, leaving CD4 and CD8 contributions mixed. At the given depth, recipient repertoires were over 95% de novo clonotypes.

Only in-frame clones appear in the TCRdb table, and some are missing; sequencing was by immunoSEQ multiplex PCR. The profile shows 15,000 to 20,000 clones, roughly 70% of them singletons. CDR3 length: 16 residues. CDR1 and CDR2 (germline): MGHRA, YSYEKL. The V gene end was trimmed by 1 base and the J gene end by 1 base; junction bases not matched to a gene: 5. This receptor was identified in a woman aged 55-69 years in good health. Some clones in this sample may be carry-over from other donors' samples. The specimen was peripheral blood mononuclear cells. This chain links TRBV4-1 with TRBJ1-1; 8 bases are a match to TRBD1. The CDR3: CASSQALTGGNTEAFF. CDR3 sequence (DNA): TGCGCCAGCAGCCAAGCTCTAACAGGGGGGAACACTGAAGCTTTCTTT.